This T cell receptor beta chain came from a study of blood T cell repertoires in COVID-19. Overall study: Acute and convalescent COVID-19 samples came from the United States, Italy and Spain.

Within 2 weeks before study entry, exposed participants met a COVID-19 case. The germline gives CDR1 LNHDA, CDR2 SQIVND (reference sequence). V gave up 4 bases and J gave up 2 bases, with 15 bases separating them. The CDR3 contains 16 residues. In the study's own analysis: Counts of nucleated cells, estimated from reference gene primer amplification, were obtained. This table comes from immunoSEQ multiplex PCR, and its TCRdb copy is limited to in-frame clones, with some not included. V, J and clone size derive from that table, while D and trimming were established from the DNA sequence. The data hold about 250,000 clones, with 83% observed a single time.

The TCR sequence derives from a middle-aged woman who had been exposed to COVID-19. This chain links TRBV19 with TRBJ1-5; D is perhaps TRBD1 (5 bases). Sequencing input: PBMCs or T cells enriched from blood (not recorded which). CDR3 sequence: CASSTDWTPGNQPQHF. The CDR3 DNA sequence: TGTGCCAGTAGTACCGATTGGACACCAGGCAATCAGCCCCAGCATTTT.